These 28 T cell receptor beta chains were sequenced from one sample in a study of cytomegalovirus exposure and HLA in healthy donors. PCR was performed using 60 Vbeta and 13 Jbeta primers. Repertoires were generated with immunoSEQ multiplex PCR, while TCRdb's copy carries only in-frame clones and drops some. The sample records roughly 100,000 clones, 78% being singletons. Material for sequencing was PBMCs. The receptors shown here come from a male donor in good health and CMV-seronegative.

This clone was counted a few times. V gene TRBV6-6 combines with J gene TRBJ1-4, with 9 bases lining up with TRBD1. Germline CDR1 MNHNY, CDR2 SVGAGI (reference sequence). V lost 7 bases and J lost 10; bases outside the gene matches: 10. The CDR3 totals 14 residues. For the CDR3, the DNA is TGTGCCAGCACCCCCGGGGACAGGGCCGGAAAACTGTTTTTT. Residues: CASTPGDRAGKLFF.

In its sample, this clone was seen a few times. The chain employs TRBV7-3 and TRBJ1-5; perhaps TRBD1 as D (6 bases). Germline V lookup: CDR1 SGHTA, CDR2 FQGTGA. With 4 bases removed from V and 5 bases from J, the gap between germline ends came to 15 bases. This CDR3 contains 15 residues. The CDR3 sequence is CASSSPDSDYQPQHF. Written as DNA, the CDR3 is TGTGCCAGCAGCTCGCCGGACAGTGATTATCAGCCCCAGCATTTT. Combining the CDR3 with reference TRBV7-3 and TRBJ1-5 gives the whole variable domain GAGVSQTPSNKVTEKGKYVELRCDPISGHTALYWYRQSLGQGPEFLIYFQGTGAADDSGLPNDRFFAVRPEGSVSTLKIQRTERGDSAVYLCASSSPDSDYQPQHFGDGTRLSIL.

This chain connects TRBV6-5 to TRBJ2-1, with 14 bases identical to TRBD2. The CDR3 is 15 residues long. Trimming removed 6 bases from V and 6 bases from J; junction bases left unmatched: 4. CDR1 is MNHEY and CDR2 is SVGAGI in the germline V gene. CDR3 residues: CASRPGLAGVNEQFF. The DNA for the CDR3 is TGTGCCAGCAGGCCGGGACTAGCGGGAGTCAATGAGCAGTTCTTC.

The CDR3 DNA sequence: TGTGCCAGCAGCTTAGGCAGTCAAGAGACCCAGTACTTC. Protein sequence: CASSLGSQETQYF. The chain combines TRBV7-3 with TRBJ2-5; D is unresolved. Trimming shortened V by 2 bases and J by 2 bases, and 6 bases separated the two germline ends. The CDR3 sequence is 13 residues long. In germline, CDR1 is SGHTA, CDR2 FQGTGA.

The table lists this clone with a few counts. This rearrangement joins TRBV6-5 to TRBJ2-1; unclear D gene. The germline CDR1 and CDR2 sequences are MNHEY and SVGAGI. This CDR3 spans 15 amino acids. V shed 2 bases and J shed 9 bases, with 17 bases lying between them. The CDR3 spells CASSYGLLRTGEQFF. CDR3 bases: TGTGCCAGCAGTTACGGGCTTTTGCGAACCGGTGAGCAGTTCTTC.

V and J are TRBV7-2 and TRBJ1-4, with 7 bases fitting TRBD1. The CDR3 runs 15 residues. The germline V gene has CDR1 SGHTA and CDR2 FQGNSA. J lost 4 bases, V lost 3 bases, and 5 bases had no gene match. The CDR3 DNA sequence: TGTGCCAGCAGCTTGTCGACAGGGCTTAATGAAAAACTGTTTTTT. Its translation is CASSLSTGLNEKLFF.

The rearrangement links TRBV7-8 to TRBJ1-5; D is possibly TRBD1 (6 bases). V gave up 3 bases and J gave up 6 bases, with 18 bases separating them. The CDR3 is 16 residues long. The germline CDR1 and CDR2 sequences are SGHVS and FQNEAQ. The CDR3 DNA reads TGTGCCAGCAGCTTCCATCAACAGGGATCCAGTCAGCCCCAGCATTTT. Its protein is CASSFHQQGSSQPQHF. Using reference TRBV7-8 and TRBJ1-5 for the parts outside the CDR3, the full variable domain is GAGVSQSPRYKVAKRGQDVALRCDPISGHVSLFWYQQALGQGPEFLTYFQNEAQLDKSGLPSDRFFAERPEGSVSTLKIQRTQQEDSAVYLCASSFHQQGSSQPQHFGDGTRLSIL.

This rearrangement joins TRBV5-4 to TRBJ2-3; 13 positions agree with TRBD2. CDR3 size: 18 residues. With V trimmed by 1 base and J by 2 bases, 7 bases remained unmatched. Germline CDR1 reads SGHNT; CDR2 reads YYREEE (reference sequence). The CDR3 nucleotides are TGTGCCAGCAGCTTGACTAGCGGGAGGGCCTTATACACAGATACGCAGTATTTT. As protein: CASSLTSGRALYTDTQYF.

The J gene is TRBJ2-1, the V gene TRBV6-6; 9 nucleotides agree with TRBD1. CDR1 is MNHNY and CDR2 is SVGAGI in the germline V gene (reference sequence). Trimming took 1 base from V and 6 from J; bases not matched to a gene: 4. The CDR3 totals 15 residues. This CDR3 is CASSYYGTGFNEQFF. The CDR3 bases are TGTGCCAGCAGTTACTATGGGACAGGGTTCAATGAGCAGTTCTTC.

V gene TRBV28 combines with J gene TRBJ2-7, with D possibly TRBD2 on 6 matching bases. The CDR3 consists of 14 residues. The germline gives CDR1 MDHEN, CDR2 SYDVKM. The V end lost 8 bases, the J end lost 0 bases, and 14 bases lay between the germline ends. The CDR3 protein is CASAIAVTSYEQYF. In DNA, the CDR3 is TGTGCCAGCGCCATAGCGGTTACCTCCTACGAGCAGTACTTC.

The rearrangement uses TRBV5-6 and TRBJ2-5; D not certain. The DNA end is a closer match to TRBJ2-7, so the J assignment may be wrong. CDR1 SGHDT and CDR2 YYEEEE come from the germline V gene. The CDR3 runs 14 residues. The CDR3 loop reads CASSLAHGTYEQYF. The CDR3 DNA reads as TGTGCCAGCAGCTTGGCCCACGGTACCTACGAGCAGTACTTC.

Here the CDR3 reads CASSLSGGADTQYF. The DNA for the CDR3 is TGTGCCAGCAGTTTATCAGGGGGCGCAGATACGCAGTATTTT. The chain couples TRBV27 to TRBJ2-3; 7 nucleotides align to TRBD1. Per germline, CDR1 MNHEY and CDR2 SMNVEV (reference sequence). The CDR3 extends over 14 amino acids. V shed 0 bases, J shed 4 bases, and the junction held 1 base outside the gene matches.

This clone was seen a few times. The genes are TRBV4-2 and TRBJ2-3; D is ambiguous. Germline CDR1 LGHNA, CDR2 YNFKEQ. The CDR3 has 14 amino acids. V was cut by 3 bases and J by 4 bases, with 11 bases left in between. The CDR3 DNA reads as TGTGCCAGCAGCCATCGCACATGGCCAGATACGCAGTATTTT. Its translation is CASSHRTWPDTQYF.

The sample holds one count of this clone. V is TRBV5-1 and J is TRBJ2-1, with D perhaps matching TRBD1 (6 bases). Deletions cut 1 base from V and 8 bases from J, with 10 bases between. The CDR3 contains 13 residues. In germline, CDR1 is SGHRS, CDR2 YFSETQ. The CDR3 protein is CASSLLGAYEQFF. As DNA, the CDR3 is TGCGCCAGCAGCTTGTTGGGGGCCTATGAGCAGTTCTTC.

This clone has just a few counts. The CDR3 DNA follows: TGTGCCAGCAGGGCGCAGGGGTCCCCTGAAGCTTTCTTT. Amino acid sequence: CASRAQGSPEAFF. V is TRBV5-4 and J is TRBJ1-1, with a weak D call TRBD1 (6 bases). CDR1 SGHNT and CDR2 YYREEE come from the germline V gene (reference sequence). V gave up 5 bases and J gave up 6 bases, with 14 bases separating them. The CDR3 covers 13 residues.

The chain employs TRBV4-1 and TRBJ2-2; possibly TRBD2 for D (6 bases). V was pared by 2 bases and J by 4 bases, with 14 bases between. The CDR3 has 16 amino acids. Germline loops: CDR1 MGHRA, CDR2 YSYEKL. CDR3 protein: CASSQPREWGTGELFF. DNA for the CDR3: TGCGCCAGCAGCCAACCCCGGGAGTGGGGCACCGGGGAGCTGTTTTTT.

The V call is TRBV6-4, the J call TRBJ1-2, with D possibly TRBD1 on 6 matching bases. V lost 5 bases and J lost 2, with 21 bases in between. This CDR3 contains 17 residues. The germline V gene encodes CDR1 MRHNA and CDR2 SNTAGT. The CDR3 bases are TGTGCCAGCAGTATCAACAGGGAATTAGGGGAAAACTATGGCTACACCTTC. Its translation is CASSINRELGENYGYTF.

The genes are TRBV27 and TRBJ2-5; 9 bases line up with TRBD1. V was pared by 5 bases and J by 4 bases, with 5 bases of the junction left unmatched. CDR1 is MNHEY, CDR2 SMNVEV, per germline (reference sequence). The CDR3 sequence is 14 residues long. The CDR3 DNA is TGTGCCAGCAGTACACAGGGGGCGGGAGAGACCCAGTACTTC. Translated: CASSTQGAGETQYF.

The chain combines TRBV4-1 with TRBJ2-7; D possibly corresponds to TRBD1 (5 bases). The CDR3 is 15 amino acids. V dropped 1 base and J dropped 5 bases, with 15 bases sitting between them. Germline loops: CDR1 MGHRA, CDR2 YSYEKL. CDR3 sequence (DNA): TGCGCCAGCAGCCAAGGCCAGGGATTTGAAGACGAGCAGTACTTC. It translates to CASSQGQGFEDEQYF.

The rearrangement links TRBV4-1 to TRBJ2-1, with TRBD1 matching over 7 bases. The CDR3 is 14 amino acids. Germline loops: CDR1 MGHRA, CDR2 YSYEKL. V lost 0 bases, J lost 8 bases, and 4 bases stayed unmatched. CDR3 sequence reads: CASSQEGQTDEQFF. CDR3 sequence (DNA): TGCGCCAGCAGCCAAGAGGGACAGACAGATGAGCAGTTCTTC.

CDR3 sequence: CASSPRTGLTGPWNTGELFF. DNA for the CDR3: TGTGCCAGTAGTCCCCGGACAGGGCTTACGGGGCCCTGGAACACCGGGGAGCTGTTTTTT. The chain carries TRBV19 and TRBJ2-2, with TRBD1 matching 8 bases. Germline V gives CDR1 LNHDA, CDR2 SQIVND (reference sequence). V was pared by 5 bases and J by 1 base, with 18 bases of the junction left unmatched. The CDR3 loop spans 20 amino acids.

The V gene is TRBV28, the J gene TRBJ2-7; 8 bases agree with TRBD1. The CDR3 runs 13 residues. V lost 8 bases and J lost 2; bases outside the gene matches: 5. CDR1 and CDR2 (germline): MDHEN, SYDVKM. Here the CDR3 DNA reads TGTGCCAGCGCGTCAGGGGGCGCCTACGAGCAGTACTTC. Encoded protein: CASASGGAYEQYF.

The V call is TRBV5-4, the J call TRBJ2-5; 16 nucleotides match TRBD2. Germline V gene lookup returns CDR1 SGHNT and CDR2 YYREEE (reference sequence). V shed 3 bases and J 4 bases; nucleotides not matched to a gene: 6. This CDR3 is built from 17 residues. CDR3 loop: CASSWGLAGGPRETQYF. For the CDR3, the DNA is TGTGCCAGCAGCTGGGGACTAGCGGGAGGGCCACGAGAGACCCAGTACTTC. Variable domain in full (rest from reference TRBV5-4 and TRBJ2-5): ETGVTQSPTHLIKTRGQQVTLRCSSQSGHNTVSWYQQALGQGPQFIFQYYREEENGRGNFPPRFSGLQFPNYSSELNVNALELDDSALYLCASSWGLAGGPRETQYFGPGTRLLVL.

The rearrangement links TRBV7-2 to TRBJ2-7, with TRBD2 matching 11 bases. Germline trimming cut 4 bases from V and 1 base from J; bases unmatched to any gene: 3. The CDR3 extends over 15 amino acids. Germline V CDR1 and CDR2: SGHTA, FQGNSA. CDR3 in amino acids: CASSSRLAGSYEQYF. Written as DNA, the CDR3 is TGTGCCAGCAGCTCCCGACTAGCGGGGTCCTACGAGCAGTACTTC.

V and J are TRBV5-1 and TRBJ2-2; 10 positions agree with TRBD1. This CDR3 is built from 15 residues. The V gene's germline CDR1 is SGHRS and CDR2 YFSETQ. The V segment lost 3 bases and the J segment 6 bases; nucleotides outside the gene matches: 5. The CDR3 sequence: CASSWDRGTPGELFF. In nucleotides, the CDR3 is TGCGCCAGCAGCTGGGACAGGGGCACCCCCGGGGAGCTGTTTTTT.

This chain connects TRBV7-6 to TRBJ2-7, with 12 bases that match TRBD2. Germline-derived CDR1 and CDR2 are SGHVS and FNYEAQ. The CDR3 consists of 14 residues. In DNA, the CDR3 is TGTGCTTGTTCGACTAGCGGGAGTACCCACGAGCAGTACTTC. It specifies CACSTSGSTHEQYF.

The V call is TRBV10-3, the J call TRBJ2-7, with 9 bases lining up with TRBD1. CDR1 and CDR2 (germline): ENHRY, SYGVKD. V dropped 7 bases and J dropped 6; count of bases not matched to a gene: 4. This CDR3 has 12 residues. As DNA, the CDR3 is TGTGCCATCACTAAGACAGGGGGCGAGCAGTACTTC. Its translation: CAITKTGGEQYF.

J is TRBJ2-2 and V is TRBV9; 13 positions match TRBD2. This CDR3 comprises 16 residues. The germline gives CDR1 SGDLS, CDR2 YYNGEE. J gave up 7 bases and V 5 bases, and 8 bases lay outside the gene matches. CDR3 sequence: CASSAGLAGANGELFF. The CDR3 coding sequence is TGTGCCAGCAGTGCCGGACTAGCGGGAGCAAACGGGGAGCTGTTTTTT.